Each of the 13 T cell receptor beta chains below was sequenced from the same sample in a study of blood T cell repertoires in COVID-19. Profiled with immunoSEQ multiplex PCR; TCRdb holds only in-frame clones, not every one. The profile shows around 270,000 clones, about 87% of them singletons. The sample consisted of peripheral blood. All receptors come from a man aged 60 to 69 who had recovered from COVID-19.

This sequence joins TRBV5-4 and TRBJ2-5, with 10 bases lining up with TRBD1. Trimming removed 3 bases from V and 8 bases from J; junction bases left unmatched: 7. This CDR3 comprises 14 residues. The germline V gene has CDR1 SGHNT and CDR2 YYREEE (reference sequence). CDR3 sequence (DNA): TGTGCCAGCAGCTCGGGACAGGGGCGCGACACCCAGTACTTC. This translates into CASSSGQGRDTQYF. Full variable domain (rest looked up from reference TRBV5-4 and TRBJ2-5): ETGVTQSPTHLIKTRGQQVTLRCSSQSGHNTVSWYQQALGQGPQFIFQYYREEENGRGNFPPRFSGLQFPNYSSELNVNALELDDSALYLCASSSGQGRDTQYFGPGTRLLVL.

The rearrangement uses TRBV6-5 and TRBJ1-2; TRBD1 is a possible D gene (5 bases). The CDR3 loop spans 12 amino acids. V lost 6 bases to trimming and J lost 7 bases, with 12 bases between them. Germline CDR1 reads MNHEY; CDR2 reads SVGAGI. The CDR3 region is CASSPAGVGYTF. CDR3 DNA: TGTGCCAGCAGCCCGGCGGGGGTTGGCTACACCTTC.

CDR3 DNA: TGTGCCAGCTCACCCCCAGGGGGAGGAGAAAAACTGTTTTTT. Amino acid sequence: CASSPPGGGEKLFF. This chain uses TRBV18 with TRBJ1-4, with 7 bases aligning to TRBD1. CDR3 size: 14 residues. Germline-derived CDR1 and CDR2 are KGHSH and LQKENI. With 3 bases clipped from V and 8 bases from J, the junction kept 6 bases outside the gene matches. Looking up the rest from reference TRBV18 and TRBJ1-4 gives the full variable domain: NAGVMQNPRHLVRRRGQEARLRCSPMKGHSHVYWYRQLPEEGLKFMVYLQKENIIDESGMPKERFSAEFPKEGPSILRIQQVVRGDSAAYFCASSPPGGGEKLFFGSGTQLSVL.

This sequence joins TRBV29-1 and TRBJ2-2, with 8 bases identical to TRBD1. The V and J ends lost 7 bases and 5 bases, in that order; junction bases with no gene match: 6. There are 13 residues in the CDR3. Germline CDR1 SQVTM, CDR2 ANQGSEA. The CDR3: CSAAGGLTGELFF. As DNA, the CDR3 is TGCAGCGCCGCAGGGGGCCTAACCGGGGAGCTGTTTTTT.

The chain recombines TRBV10-3 with TRBJ2-7; 9 positions match TRBD1. Losses at the gene ends were 0 bases for V and 4 bases for J; bases not matched to a gene: 4. CDR3 length: 15 amino acids. The germline V gene has CDR1 ENHRY and CDR2 SYGVKD. The chain's CDR3 is CAISESGGQGYEQYF. The CDR3 nucleotides are TGTGCCATCAGTGAGTCGGGAGGACAGGGGTACGAGCAGTACTTC.

The chain joins TRBV6-5 to TRBJ2-2; D perhaps matches TRBD1 (5 bases). Germline-derived CDR1 and CDR2 are MNHEY and SVGAGI. Trimming stripped 4 bases from V and 3 bases from J, with 12 bases between. This CDR3 has 15 residues. The CDR3 region has the DNA TGTGCCAGCAGTTCCCCCGGCAGGGACACCGGGGAGCTGTTTTTT. Protein: CASSSPGRDTGELFF.

The chain recombines TRBV7-3 with TRBJ2-6, with D tentatively TRBD2 (6 bases). This CDR3 is built from 15 residues. Germline values: CDR1 SGHTA, CDR2 FQGTGA. Trimming removed 8 bases at V and 0 bases at J, with 11 bases between. CDR3 DNA sequence: TGTGCCAGCTCAATGGGAGGCTCTGGGGCCAACGTCCTGACTTTC. This codes for CASSMGGSGANVLTF.

The rearrangement links TRBV12-5 to TRBJ2-1; D may be TRBD2 (5 bases). The CDR3 is 11 residues long. V lost 7 bases and J lost 10, with 11 bases in between. Germline V gives CDR1 LGHNT, CDR2 FRNRAP. This chain's CDR3 is CASVSGGEQFF. In DNA, the CDR3 is TGTGCTAGTGTTAGTGGCGGGGAGCAGTTCTTC.

V and J are TRBV6-6 and TRBJ2-7, with 8 positions matching TRBD2. Germline CDR1 MNHNY, CDR2 SVGAGI (reference sequence). J gave up 6 bases and V 7 bases, and 11 bases lay outside the gene matches. This CDR3 has 14 residues. The CDR3 loop is CASKDSGAPLEQYF. The CDR3 DNA is TGTGCCAGCAAAGATAGCGGGGCGCCCCTCGAGCAGTACTTC.

This sequence joins TRBV9 and TRBJ2-5, with 11 nucleotides matching TRBD2. Germline V lookup: CDR1 SGDLS, CDR2 YYNGEE. The CDR3 runs 14 residues. Trimming at V came to 4 bases and at J to 5 bases, leaving 4 bases not matched to a gene. This CDR3 is CASSISGGEETQYF. In DNA form, the CDR3 reads TGTGCCAGCAGCATTAGCGGGGGGGAGGAGACCCAGTACTTC.

This clone was observed once. The chain recombines TRBV19 with TRBJ2-1; possible D gene TRBD1, 5 bases. The CDR3 has 15 residues. Trimming stripped 4 bases from V and 0 bases from J, with 10 bases between. Per germline, CDR1 LNHDA and CDR2 SQIVND (reference sequence). CDR3 sequence: CASSRTTSSYNEQFF. For the CDR3, the DNA is TGTGCCAGTAGTAGGACAACCAGCTCCTACAATGAGCAGTTCTTC.

This rearrangement joins TRBV5-1 to TRBJ2-7; TRBD1 aligns across 7 bases. V was clipped by 4 bases and J by 0 bases; unmatched bases: 7. The V gene's germline CDR1 is SGHRS and CDR2 YFSETQ. This CDR3 region has 15 residues. CDR3 DNA sequence: TGCGCCAGCAGCCCGACAGGGTCCCCCTCCTACGAGCAGTACTTC. It encodes CASSPTGSPSYEQYF.

The chain combines TRBV7-2 with TRBJ2-3; D might be TRBD1 (7 bases). CDR3 length: 15 residues. In germline, CDR1 is SGHTA, CDR2 FQGNSA. The V and J ends lost 1 base and 6 bases respectively, with 14 bases between them. The CDR3 loop is CASSLGGAGGDTQYF. CDR3 DNA sequence: TGTGCCAGCAGCTTAGGAGGGGCAGGGGGGGATACGCAGTATTTT. The variable domain in full, with the rest retrieved from reference TRBV7-2 and TRBJ2-3, is GAGVSQSPSNKVTEKGKDVELRCDPISGHTALYWYRQSLGQGLEFLIYFQGNSAPDKSGLPSDRFSAERTGGSVSTLTIQRTQQEDSAVYLCASSLGGAGGDTQYFGPGTRLTVL.